Presented here are 10 T cell receptor beta chains from one specimen sequenced in a study of control samples from healthy donors and cancer patients. Measured with immunoSEQ multiplex PCR; TCRdb has only the in-frame clones, and not every one. The sample data list fewer than 200,000 clones. Sequenced: blood. These receptors were taken from a woman younger than 45 in good health.

The gene calls are TRBV7-9 and TRBJ1-2; D uncertain. The CDR3 is made up of 14 amino acids. The V and J ends lost 5 bases and 10 bases respectively, with 20 bases between them. Per the germline V gene, CDR1 is SEHNR and CDR2 is FQNEAQ (reference sequence). In nucleotides, the CDR3 is TGTGCCAGCAGCCCAAACATTATAGGGAGTCCCTACACCTTC. Translated, it gives CASSPNIIGSPYTF. The complete variable domain, with remaining parts taken from reference TRBV7-9 and TRBJ1-2, reads DTGVSQNPRHKITKRGQNVTFRCDPISEHNRLYWYRQTLGQGPEFLTYFQNEAQLEKSRLLSDRFSAERPKGSFSTLEIQRTEQGDSAMYLCASSPNIIGSPYTFGSGTRLTVV.

The rearrangement links TRBV4-1 to TRBJ1-2; maybe TRBD1 (5 bases). The ends were cut back, 8 bases at V and 4 bases at J, with 14 bases in the middle. CDR3 size: 13 residues. Per the germline V gene, CDR1 is MGHRA and CDR2 is YSYEKL. The CDR3 region has the DNA TGCGCCAGCCGGGGGACGGGAGGCTATGGCTACACCTTC. Translation: CASRGTGGYGYTF.

The V call is TRBV21-1, the J call TRBJ2-2. TRBV21-1 is termed a pseudogene. The CDR3 covers 15 residues. Written as DNA, the CDR3 is TGTGCCAGCAGCGGCGGGGACAACTACACCGGGGAGCTGTTTTTT. This codes for CASSGGDNYTGELFF.

The V call is TRBV5-5, the J call TRBJ2-5, with D possibly being TRBD2 (5 bases). The CDR3 spans 16 residues. V lost 0 bases and J 4 bases, leaving 16 bases between the germline ends. Looked up from germline, CDR1 is SGHKS and CDR2 is YYEKEE (reference sequence). The CDR3 protein is CASSLGLAFLGETQYF. CDR3 nucleotides: TGTGCCAGCAGCTTGGGGCTAGCATTTCTGGGAGAGACCCAGTACTTC.

This sequence joins TRBV5-1 and TRBJ1-3; possibly TRBD1 for D (5 bases). V lost 3 bases and J lost 0, with 10 bases in between. CDR3 length: 15 residues. The germline V gene has CDR1 SGHRS and CDR2 YFSETQ. The CDR3 region is CASSWDARSGNTIYF. The CDR3 DNA is TGCGCCAGCAGCTGGGACGCCCGCTCTGGAAACACCATATATTTT.

The chain couples TRBV6-6 to TRBJ1-6; D is uncertain. Germline CDR1 MNHNY, CDR2 SVGAGI (reference sequence). V shed 6 bases and J shed 12 bases, with 18 bases lying between them. The CDR3 runs to 14 residues. CDR3 residues: CASSLGGEGVPLHF. CDR3 nucleotide sequence: TGTGCCAGCAGCTTGGGAGGAGAGGGCGTACCCCTCCACTTT.

The CDR3 nucleotides are TGTGCCAGCAGTTTTACTAGGGGGGGGAACACTGAAGCTTTCTTT. Protein product: CASSFTRGGNTEAFF. This chain connects TRBV28 to TRBJ1-1; TRBD1 is a possible D gene (6 bases). Germline V gene lookup returns CDR1 MDHEN and CDR2 SYDVKM. The CDR3 consists of 15 residues. Trimming took 3 bases from V and 1 from J, leaving 12 bases between them. Full variable domain (missing parts from reference TRBV28 and TRBJ1-1): DVKVTQSSRYLVKRTGEKVFLECVQDMDHENMFWYRQDPGLGLRLIYFSYDVKMKEKGDIPEGYSVSREKKERFSLILESASTNQTSMYLCASSFTRGGNTEAFFGQGTRLTVV.

This CDR3 reads CASSFLGPYTF. Written as DNA, the CDR3 is TGTGCCAGCAGTTTTTTAGGGCCCTACACCTTC. The V and J genes are TRBV12-3 or TRBV12-4 and TRBJ1-2; D gene ambiguous. The CDR3 is made up of 11 amino acids. Trimming removed 3 bases from V and 10 bases from J, with 9 bases in between.

The chain carries TRBV5-7 and TRBJ1-5; D perhaps matches TRBD1 (6 bases). TRBV5-7 is marked as an open reading frame, function uncertain. Trimming took off 7 bases at V and 5 bases at J, with 19 bases between the two ends. CDR3 size: 15 residues. The CDR3 sequence is CASGLFWTDDQPQHF. The DNA of the CDR3 is TGTGCCAGCGGGCTCTTCTGGACAGACGATCAGCCCCAGCATTTT.

The chain is built from TRBV3-1 (or the pseudogene TRBV3-2) and TRBJ1-2, with 9 bases that match TRBD1. The V gene end was trimmed by 4 bases and the J gene end by 6 bases; junction bases not matched to a gene: 6. The CDR3 sequence is 14 residues long. The germline V gene has CDR1 LGHDT and CDR2 YNNKEL (reference sequence). The CDR3 is CASSRVDRGDGYTF. CDR3 nucleotide sequence: TGTGCCAGCAGCCGGGTAGACAGGGGGGATGGCTACACCTTC.